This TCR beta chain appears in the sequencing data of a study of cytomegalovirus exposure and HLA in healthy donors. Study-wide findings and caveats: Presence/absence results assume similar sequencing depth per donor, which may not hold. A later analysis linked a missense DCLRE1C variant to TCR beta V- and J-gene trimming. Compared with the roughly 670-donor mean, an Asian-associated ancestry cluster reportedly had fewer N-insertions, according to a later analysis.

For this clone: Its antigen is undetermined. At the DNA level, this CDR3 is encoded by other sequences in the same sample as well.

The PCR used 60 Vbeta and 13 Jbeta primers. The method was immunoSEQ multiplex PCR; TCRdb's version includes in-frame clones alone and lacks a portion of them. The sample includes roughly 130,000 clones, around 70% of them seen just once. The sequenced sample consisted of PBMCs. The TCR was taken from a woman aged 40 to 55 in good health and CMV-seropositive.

CDR3: CSAGDSYEQYF. CDR3 bases: TGCAGTGCGGGGGACAGCTACGAGCAGTACTTC. The V and J genes are TRBV20-1 and TRBJ2-7; 7 bases fit TRBD1. CDR1 is DFQATT and CDR2 is SNEGSKA in the germline V gene (reference sequence). V lost 6 bases to trimming and J lost 3 bases; unmatched junction nucleotides: 2. The CDR3 consists of 11 residues.